Presented here are 28 T cell receptor beta chains from one specimen sequenced in a study of shared clonotypes between healthy human individuals. The method was immunoSEQ multiplex PCR; TCRdb's version includes in-frame clones alone and lacks a portion of them. This sample has under 2,500,000 clones; more than 90% occur once, and the top ten carry approximately 0.13%. The sample comprised naive CD4+ T cells sorted from blood. Subset in this sample: CD45RA+ positively selected. The receptors were sampled from a young man in good health.

Notes on this clone: It is likely a read error, because the conserved phenylalanine at the end of the CDR3 is missing. Because the CDR3's place on the DNA is in doubt, the DNA is left out and the CDR3 is given as listed by TCRdb. The chain employs TRBV2 and TRBJ1-2. The CDR3 sequence runs 13 residues, both termini included. CDR1 and CDR2 from the germline V gene are SNHLY and FYNNEI. The CDR3 loop is CASSLQGEAGWGL.

This chain connects TRBV6-6 to TRBJ1-1; D gene uncertain. From germline, CDR1 is MNHNY and CDR2 SVGAGI (reference sequence). Between the trimmed V and J ends, which lost 6 bases and 1 base, there was a span of 18 bases. The CDR3 runs to 16 residues. DNA of the CDR3: TGTGCCAGCAGCCGAAAGGCCCAGGTTACGAACACTGAAGCTTTCTTT. Its protein is CASSRKAQVTNTEAFF.

The V gene is TRBV7-9, the J gene TRBJ1-4; 11 positions agree with TRBD1. This CDR3 region has 16 residues. Germline V gene data show CDR1 as SEHNR and CDR2 as FQNEAQ (reference sequence). V shed 5 bases and J 8 bases; nucleotides not matched to a gene: 10. Here the CDR3 reads CASSVDSGTGGEKLFF. CDR3 DNA sequence: TGTGCCAGCAGCGTAGATTCCGGGACAGGGGGAGAAAAACTGTTTTTT.

As to this clone: Other nucleotide sequences in the sample specify the same CDR3. The gene calls are TRBV2 and TRBJ2-2; D is unresolved. The CDR3 consists of 13 residues. V was trimmed by 6 bases and J by 2 bases, leaving 7 bases between them. The germline CDR1 and CDR2 sequences are SNHLY and FYNNEI. The CDR3 loop is CASSLQNTGELFF. CDR3 nucleotide sequence: TGTGCCAGCAGCCTTCAAAACACCGGGGAGCTGTTTTTT. Full variable domain (outside the CDR3, taken from reference TRBV2 and TRBJ2-2): EPEVTQTPSHQVTQMGQEVILRCVPISNHLYFYWYRQILGQKVEFLVSFYNNEISEKSEIFDDQFSVERPDGSNFTLKIRSTKLEDSAMYFCASSLQNTGELFFGEGSRLTVL.

V usage is TRBV25-1 and J usage is TRBJ1-1, with D tentatively TRBD1 (5 bases). The length of the CDR3 is 15 residues. Per germline, CDR1 MGHDK and CDR2 SYGVNS. The V end was cut by 8 bases, the J end by 2 bases, with 18 bases between. The CDR3 DNA follows: TGTGCCAGCCAGGGTGCCGGGGTGGGAAACACTGAAGCTTTCTTT. Translating gives CASQGAGVGNTEAFF. Using reference TRBV25-1 and TRBJ1-1 for the parts outside the CDR3, the full variable domain is EADIYQTPRYLVIGTGKKITLECSQTMGHDKMYWYQQDPGMELHLIHYSYGVNSTEKGDLSSESTVSRIRTEHFPLTLESARPSHTSQYLCASQGAGVGNTEAFFGQGTRLTVV.

The chain links TRBV11-2 to TRBJ1-6; D unclear. The V end was cut by 2 bases, the J end by 11 bases, with 16 bases between. This CDR3 contains 15 residues. Per germline, CDR1 SGHAT and CDR2 FQNNGV. The CDR3 DNA sequence: TGTGCCAGCAGCTTACCCCCGACCCCTTTTACACCCCTCCACTTT. Protein: CASSLPPTPFTPLHF.

The J gene is TRBJ2-5, the V gene TRBV27; weak D call: TRBD2 (6 bases). Germline V gene data show CDR1 as MNHEY and CDR2 as SMNVEV (reference sequence). CDR3 length: 15 residues. V lost 6 bases and J lost 2, with 16 bases in between. CDR3 in amino acids: CASSPRDSRQETQYF. The CDR3, as DNA: TGTGCCAGCAGCCCCCGGGACTCACGACAAGAGACCCAGTACTTC.

This clone was observed once. V is TRBV7-2 and J is TRBJ2-7; 7 bases map to TRBD1. This CDR3 spans 15 amino acids. V was clipped by 5 bases and J by 2 bases; unmatched bases: 9. CDR1 and CDR2 (germline): SGHTA, FQGNSA. The CDR3 DNA is TGTGCCAGCAGCCCGGCACCGGGACAGACCTACGAGCAGTACTTC. It codes for CASSPAPGQTYEQYF.

The chain employs TRBV4-1 and TRBJ1-3, with TRBD1 matching 8 bases. V lost 1 base to trimming and J lost 0 bases; unmatched junction nucleotides: 5. The CDR3 is 17 amino acids. Per germline, CDR1 MGHRA and CDR2 YSYEKL. DNA of the CDR3: TGCGCCAGCAGCCAAGGGGACAGGCTAACCTCTGGAAACACCATATATTTT. It encodes CASSQGDRLTSGNTIYF.

This rearrangement joins TRBV6-1 to TRBJ2-7; D is possibly TRBD2 (5 bases). Germline lookup yields CDR1 MNHNS and CDR2 SASEGT. The CDR3 length is 14 residues. The germline V and J ends were trimmed by 3 bases and 0 bases, with 9 bases remaining between them. The CDR3 nucleotides read TGTGCCAGCAGTGACCGGGATCGCTCCTACGAGCAGTACTTC. Protein: CASSDRDRSYEQYF.

The V call is TRBV5-1, the J call TRBJ2-7; D gene unclear. This CDR3 is 14 amino acids long. Trimming shortened V by 0 bases and J by 4 bases, and 11 bases separated the two germline ends. The germline gives CDR1 SGHRS, CDR2 YFSETQ. The CDR3, as DNA: TGCGCCAGCAGCTTGGACAGCGTTGATTACGAGCAGTACTTC. Its translation is CASSLDSVDYEQYF. The whole variable domain, filled in from reference TRBV5-1 and TRBJ2-7, reads KAGVTQTPRYLIKTRGQQVTLSCSPISGHRSVSWYQQTPGQGLQFLFEYFSETQRNKGNFPGRFSGRQFSNSRSEMNVSTLELGDSALYLCASSLDSVDYEQYFGPGTRLTVT.

The genes are TRBV5-1 and TRBJ2-7; maybe TRBD2 (6 bases). The CDR3 has 15 amino acids. V was clipped by 5 bases and J by 2 bases, with 17 bases between them. The V gene's germline CDR1 is SGHRS and CDR2 YFSETQ. The CDR3 DNA is TGCGCCAGCAGGGAAGTAGCGGACCCTGCCTACGAGCAGTACTTC. Translation gives CASREVADPAYEQYF.

V usage is TRBV7-2 and J usage is TRBJ1-5, with no clear D. This CDR3 spans 15 amino acids. Looked up from germline, CDR1 is SGHTA and CDR2 is FQGNSA. V dropped 0 bases and J dropped 5 bases, with 11 bases sitting between them. The DNA of the CDR3 is TGTGCCAGCAGCTTAGCGAAAGGGAAGGATCAGCCCCAGCATTTT. It specifies CASSLAKGKDQPQHF.

V gene TRBV6-5 combines with J gene TRBJ2-7; D possibly corresponds to TRBD1 (6 bases). This CDR3 has 15 residues. Trimming cost V 5 bases and J 0 bases, with 14 bases left between them. The germline V gene encodes CDR1 MNHEY and CDR2 SVGAGI. CDR3 bases: TGTGCCAGCAGTAAGTACAGGGTCAGCTCCTACGAGCAGTACTTC. It codes for CASSKYRVSSYEQYF.

This chain joins TRBV5-4 and TRBJ1-6, with 9 bases aligning to TRBD1. V was pared by 3 bases and J by 4 bases, with 8 bases of the junction left unmatched. Germline CDR1 reads SGHNT; CDR2 reads YYREEE (reference sequence). This CDR3 has 17 residues. The CDR3 is CASSSRQGGIYNSPLHF. The CDR3 nucleotides read TGTGCCAGCAGCTCCAGACAGGGGGGAATTTATAATTCACCCCTCCACTTT.

The CDR3 spells CSVKTGGETEAFF. The CDR3 DNA reads TGCAGCGTGAAGACAGGGGGCGAAACTGAAGCTTTCTTT. This sequence joins TRBV29-1 and TRBJ1-1, with TRBD1 identical over 10 bases. Germline V gene sequence: CDR1 SQVTM, CDR2 ANQGSEA. The CDR3 totals 13 residues. With 6 bases clipped from V and 5 bases from J, the junction kept 6 bases outside the gene matches.

The gene calls are TRBV28 and TRBJ2-5, with 8 positions matching TRBD1. The length of the CDR3 is 16 residues. Looked up from germline, CDR1 is MDHEN and CDR2 is SYDVKM. The junction had 13 bases not matched to a gene; V was cut back by 8 bases and J by 2 bases. As DNA, the CDR3 is TGTGCCAGCGGACGAAGGGGCAGGGGGCATCAAGAGACCCAGTACTTC. It translates to CASGRRGRGHQETQYF.

J is TRBJ1-5 and V is TRBV6-5, with a weak D call TRBD1 (5 bases). Trimming shortened V by 5 bases and J by 11 bases, and 16 bases separated the two germline ends. Germline values: CDR1 MNHEY, CDR2 SVGAGI. This CDR3 is 13 amino acids long. CDR3 DNA: TGTGCCAGCAGTGCCGAAGGGGTACGGGCCCAGCATTTT. Amino acid sequence: CASSAEGVRAQHF.

This clone was picked up one time. This sequence joins TRBV2 and TRBJ2-5; 8 bases match TRBD2. CDR1 is SNHLY, CDR2 FYNNEI, per germline. This CDR3 contains 13 residues. V dropped 6 bases and J dropped 5; count of bases not matched to a gene: 5. This chain's CDR3 is CASSGSGAETQYF. CDR3 sequence (DNA): TGTGCCAGCAGCGGTAGCGGGGCGGAGACCCAGTACTTC.

The V call is TRBV2, the J call TRBJ1-5, with a tentative D call TRBD1 (5 bases). The ends were cut back, 2 bases at V and 1 base at J, with 9 bases in the middle. The germline gives CDR1 SNHLY, CDR2 FYNNEI. The CDR3 covers 15 residues. The CDR3 here is CASSESRESNQPQHF. For the CDR3, the DNA is TGTGCCAGCAGTGAATCCAGGGAGAGCAATCAGCCCCAGCATTTT.

The V gene is TRBV6-5, the J gene TRBJ2-7; 14 nucleotides align to TRBD2. The J segment lost 3 bases and the V segment lost 7 bases, leaving 5 bases of the junction unmatched. CDR3 size: 15 residues. Germline CDR1 MNHEY, CDR2 SVGAGI. In DNA, the CDR3 is TGTGCCAGCACCTACGGGACTAGCGGGAGCTACGAGCAGTACTTC. It codes for CASTYGTSGSYEQYF.

This rearrangement joins TRBV5-1 to TRBJ2-7; no definite D call. Trimming took 3 bases from V and 0 from J, leaving 10 bases between them. The CDR3 covers 14 residues. The germline gives CDR1 SGHRS, CDR2 YFSETQ. The CDR3 loop reads CASSSGRFSYEQYF. The CDR3 coding sequence is TGCGCCAGCAGCTCTGGTCGGTTCTCCTACGAGCAGTACTTC.

This clone was found once. The chain joins TRBV5-1 to TRBJ2-5; 11 positions match TRBD2. Germline V lookup: CDR1 SGHRS, CDR2 YFSETQ. V lost 1 base to trimming and J lost 1 base; unmatched junction nucleotides: 3. The CDR3 is 16 amino acids. The CDR3 nucleotides read TGCGCCAGCAGCTTGTTAGCGGGAGGGTCCCAAGAGACCCAGTACTTC. This codes for CASSLLAGGSQETQYF.

This clone has only one observation. V is TRBV19 and J is TRBJ1-5; unclear D gene. The germline V gene has CDR1 LNHDA and CDR2 SQIVND (reference sequence). Deletions cut 1 base from V and 3 bases from J, with 10 bases between. The CDR3 spans 15 residues. The CDR3 region has the DNA TGTGCCAGTAGTATAGGGACGAGCGTCAATCAGCCCCAGCATTTT. This translates into CASSIGTSVNQPQHF.

The table lists this clone with a count of one. V usage is TRBV28 and J usage is TRBJ1-3; 7 bases map to TRBD1. Germline CDR1 MDHEN, CDR2 SYDVKM. This CDR3 has 16 residues. Unmatched junction bases numbered 8, after V lost 3 bases and J lost 3 bases. The CDR3 DNA reads as TGTGCCAGCAGTTTCCCCAGGACAGGCCTTGGAAACACCATATATTTT. Translation gives CASSFPRTGLGNTIYF.

The chain employs TRBV7-2 and TRBJ1-5; D remains unclear. Germline-derived CDR1 and CDR2 are SGHTA and FQGNSA. The CDR3 sequence is 19 residues long. Trimming removed 1 base at V and 1 base at J, with 20 bases between. The CDR3 reads CASSLDYPAVQGSNQPQHF. CDR3 DNA: TGTGCCAGCAGCTTAGATTACCCGGCAGTACAAGGAAGCAATCAGCCCCAGCATTTT.

In regard to this clone: Other DNA variants within this sample encode the same CDR3. The chain combines TRBV9 with TRBJ2-1, with 10 bases matching TRBD2. Germline trimming cut 4 bases from V and 1 base from J; bases unmatched to any gene: 2. The CDR3 is made up of 15 amino acids. Germline V gives CDR1 SGDLS, CDR2 YYNGEE. The CDR3 sequence: CASSTTSGSYNEQFF. CDR3 nucleotides: TGTGCCAGCAGCACGACTAGCGGGTCCTACAATGAGCAGTTCTTC.

The chain employs TRBV18 and TRBJ1-6, with D maybe TRBD1 (5 bases). Trimming took off 6 bases at V and 7 bases at J, with 16 bases between the two ends. This CDR3 has 15 amino acids. Germline-derived CDR1 and CDR2 are KGHSH and LQKENI. Written as DNA, the CDR3 is TGTGCCAGCTCCGGATCAGGGTCGATCAATTCACCCCTCCACTTT. Its protein product is CASSGSGSINSPLHF.